This T cell receptor beta chain was captured in a study of CD8 T cells in Susac syndrome. It was with random hexamers that roughly 0.45 to 1 ug RNA was reverse transcribed. Coverage of TCR beta CDR3 amplification by immunoSEQ multiplex PCR extended to 54 Vbeta and 13 Jbeta. TCRdb re-called the immunoSEQ multiplex PCR reads with MiXCR, one entry per CDR3 protein. The sample carries about 300,000 distinct CDR3 sequences, around nine tenths recorded once. The authors sequenced TCR beta from blood CD8+ and CD4+ T cells. This CDR3 has 12 residues. Germline assignment: CDR1 SNHLY and CDR2 FYNNEI. J gave up 6 bases and V 6 bases, and 2 bases lay outside the gene matches. This clonotype has more than one count but fewer than ten.

This chain joins TRBV2 and TRBJ2-1; 7 nucleotides agree with TRBD1. This TCR was recovered from a human donor with multiple sclerosis. The sequenced sample consisted of CD8+ T cells from PBMCs. The CDR3 reads CASSDRANEQFF. The CDR3 DNA reads as TGTGCCAGCAGCGACAGGGCCAATGAGCAGTTCTTC. Using reference TRBV2 and TRBJ2-1 for the parts outside the CDR3, the full variable domain is EPEVTQTPSHQVTQMGQEVILRCVPISNHLYFYWYRQILGQKVEFLVSFYNNEISEKSEIFDDQFSVERPDGSNFTLKIRSTKLEDSAMYFCASSDRANEQFFGPGTRLTVL.